The rows below give T cell receptor beta chains drawn from one sample of a study of blood T cell repertoires in COVID-19. Sequencing was performed with immunoSEQ multiplex PCR; in TCRdb, only in-frame clones are kept and a portion is missing. Here the sample spans 290,000 or so clones, approximately 90% being singletons. Sequenced: peripheral blood. The receptor set was obtained from a man aged 18-30 years with active or convalescent COVID-19. Each CDR3 is given with its conserved first and last residue. The order of the fields is CDR3 DNA, CDR3 protein, V gene, clone size, D gene, J gene. D genes are given only for firm matches. Clone size is not always given. Where it is, it says once, few, many or a class for expanded clones.

TGTGCCAGCAGTTACGGGACAGGGACTGAAGCTTTCTTT,CASSYGTGTEAFF,TRBV6-5,NA,TRBD1,TRBJ1-1
TGTGCCAGCAGCCGAGATGGTGAAGCTTTCTTT,CASSRDGEAFF,TRBV27,NA,NA,TRBJ1-1
TGTGCCAGCAGTTTGACTAGAGTGGGCCAAGAGACCCAGTACTTC,CASSLTRVGQETQYF,TRBV27,NA,NA,TRBJ2-5
TGTGCCAGCCAAGCTTCGGGAGCGAACACTGAAGCTTTCTTT,CASQASGANTEAFF,TRBV2,NA,NA,TRBJ1-1
TGTGCCAGCAGTTTTTACGGGAGCGAGGAGACCCAGTACTTC,CASSFYGSEETQYF,TRBV28,once,NA,TRBJ2-5
TGTGCCAGCAGTGAAGGGTTTGGACAGGCCTATAGCAATCAGCCCCAGCATTTT,CASSEGFGQAYSNQPQHF,TRBV6-1,NA,TRBD1,TRBJ1-5
TGTGCCAGCACCTCTAGCGGAGACACAGATACGCAGTATTTT,CASTSSGDTDTQYF,TRBV28,NA,TRBD2,TRBJ2-3
TGCGCCAGCAGCTCTCCGAAGGACAGGGCTAGTACCTACGAGCAGTACTTC,CASSSPKDRASTYEQYF,TRBV5-1,NA,TRBD1,TRBJ2-7
TGTGCCAGCAGGTTCTATTCGGACACGAATTCACCCCTCCACTTT,CASRFYSDTNSPLHF,TRBV27,NA,NA,TRBJ1-6
TGTGCCAGCAGCATAGGCTGGGCGGGACTCGGGGACGAGCAGTACTTC,CASSIGWAGLGDEQYF,TRBV11-2,once,NA,TRBJ2-7
TGTGCCAGCAGTACAGGACCCATCAGCCCCCAGCATTTT,CASSTGPISPQHF,TRBV2,NA,NA,TRBJ1-5
TGTGCCAGCAGCTTGAACGGGGGGGCCAGGTTCGCGCAGTATTTT,CASSLNGGARFAQYF,TRBV11-2,once,TRBD2,TRBJ2-3
TGTGCCAGCAGCGGCGGGATAGCGGCCGGGGAGCTGTTTTTT,CASSGGIAAGELFF,TRBV11-2,NA,NA,TRBJ2-2
TGTGCCAGCAGCTTTGGGAGGGACCCAGAGACCCAGTACTTC,CASSFGRDPETQYF,TRBV7-9,NA,TRBD2,TRBJ2-5
TGTGCCAGCAGTTACCCAGGACAGGGGAACGAGCAGTACTTC,CASSYPGQGNEQYF,TRBV6-6,NA,TRBD1,TRBJ2-7
TGTGCCAGCAGTTACAGGGAGGGCCCCCTCTCCTACGAGCAGTACTTC,CASSYREGPLSYEQYF,TRBV6-2/TRBV6-3,once,TRBD2,TRBJ2-7
TGTGCCAGCAGCCAAGATAACCCCTACGACTCGTGGAGCAATCAGCCCCAGCATTTT,CASSQDNPYDSWSNQPQHF,TRBV3-1/TRBV3-2,few,NA,TRBJ1-5
TGTGCCAGCAGCTTATATGGGGGCCGGTTCCAAGAGACCCAGTACTTC,CASSLYGGRFQETQYF,TRBV7-6,NA,NA,TRBJ2-5
TGTGCCAGCAGCCCAACAGGGAGCGGGACCCAGTACTTC,CASSPTGSGTQYF,TRBV3-1/TRBV3-2,NA,NA,TRBJ2-5
TGTGCCGCAGGAACTGGAAACACCATATATTTT,CAAGTGNTIYF,TRBV12-3/TRBV12-4,once,NA,TRBJ1-3
TGTGCCAGCAGTCATACCGGGGAGCTGTTTTTT,CASSHTGELFF,TRBV6-2/TRBV6-3,once,NA,TRBJ2-2
TGTGCCAGCAGCGTAGGGGCGGGGCCCTACGAGCAGTACTTC,CASSVGAGPYEQYF,TRBV9,NA,NA,TRBJ2-7
TGTGCCAGCTTGGGAGGGGGAATTACCGGGGAGCTGTTTTTT,CASLGGGITGELFF,TRBV6-5,NA,NA,TRBJ2-2
TGTGCCAGCAGCCAAGAATGGCGGGAGGGTTACGAGCAGTACTTC,CASSQEWREGYEQYF,TRBV4-2,NA,TRBD2,TRBJ2-7